The 9 T cell receptor beta chains listed next were all sequenced from one sample in a study of blood T cell repertoires in COVID-19. Sequencing used immunoSEQ multiplex PCR; TCRdb keeps in-frame clones, though not all of them. Of 95,000 to 130,000 clones in the sample, 82% were seen once. The source material was peripheral blood. Source of these receptors: a man between 65 and 85 years old with active or convalescent COVID-19.

The chain recombines TRBV28 with TRBJ1-4; D may be TRBD1 (5 bases). CDR3 length: 14 residues. CDR1 and CDR2 from the germline V gene are MDHEN and SYDVKM. Trimming cost V 2 bases and J 11 bases, with 15 bases left between them. The CDR3 loop is CASSLRQRGEKLFF. The CDR3 DNA reads as TGTGCCAGCAGTTTAAGACAGCGGGGTGAGAAACTGTTTTTT.

As to this clone: Additional DNA sequences in this sample encode the identical CDR3. V is TRBV5-1 and J is TRBJ1-3; 7 bases map to TRBD1. This CDR3 region has 15 residues. The junction had 2 bases not matched to a gene; V was cut back by 2 bases and J by 0 bases. From germline, CDR1 is SGHRS and CDR2 YFSETQ. CDR3 DNA sequence: TGCGCCAGCAGCTTACAGGGGACCTCTGGAAACACCATATATTTT. This sequence encodes CASSLQGTSGNTIYF. The whole variable domain, filled in from reference TRBV5-1 and TRBJ1-3, reads KAGVTQTPRYLIKTRGQQVTLSCSPISGHRSVSWYQQTPGQGLQFLFEYFSETQRNKGNFPGRFSGRQFSNSRSEMNVSTLELGDSALYLCASSLQGTSGNTIYFGEGSWLTVV.

CDR3 loop: CASSLLAGVGANVLTF. CDR3 coding DNA: TGTGCCAGCAGTTTATTAGCGGGGGTTGGGGCCAACGTCCTGACTTTC. This sequence joins TRBV28 and TRBJ2-6; TRBD2 aligns across 9 bases. The V gene's germline CDR1 is MDHEN and CDR2 SYDVKM. The CDR3 covers 16 residues. J was trimmed by 3 bases and V by 1 base; bases with no gene match: 1.

The gene calls are TRBV6-1 and TRBJ2-5, with 15 bases lining up with TRBD2. Germline V gives CDR1 MNHNS, CDR2 SASEGT. Trimming at V came to 4 bases and at J to 1 base, leaving 1 base not matched to a gene. CDR3 length: 16 residues. CDR3 in DNA: TGTGCCAGCAGTGCGGGACTAGCGGGGGGCCAAGAGACCCAGTACTTC. This codes for CASSAGLAGGQETQYF.

J is TRBJ2-7 and V is TRBV7-2, with D uncertain. This CDR3 spans 14 amino acids. V lost 1 base to trimming and J lost 2 bases, with 9 bases between them. Germline CDR1 and CDR2: SGHTA and FQGNSA. The CDR3 protein is CASSLEFSTYEQYF. The CDR3 bases are TGTGCCAGCAGCTTAGAGTTTAGCACCTACGAGCAGTACTTC.

This chain links TRBV5-1 with TRBJ2-5, with a possible D match to TRBD2 (5 bases). The germline V gene encodes CDR1 SGHRS and CDR2 YFSETQ. V lost 0 bases to trimming and J lost 5 bases, with 14 bases between them. The CDR3 runs to 15 residues. The CDR3 reads CASSLVATRRETQYF. Here the CDR3 DNA reads TGCGCCAGCAGCTTGGTCGCCACTAGGCGGGAGACCCAGTACTTC. Using reference TRBV5-1 and TRBJ2-5 for the parts outside the CDR3, the full variable domain is KAGVTQTPRYLIKTRGQQVTLSCSPISGHRSVSWYQQTPGQGLQFLFEYFSETQRNKGNFPGRFSGRQFSNSRSEMNVSTLELGDSALYLCASSLVATRRETQYFGPGTRLLVL.

The V and J genes are TRBV28 and TRBJ2-5, with 12 positions matching TRBD2. Germline trimming cut 5 bases from V and 0 bases from J; bases unmatched to any gene: 7. The CDR3 sequence is 17 residues long. The germline CDR1 and CDR2 sequences are MDHEN and SYDVKM. The CDR3 loop reads CASSLPGLAGYQETQYF. CDR3 coding DNA: TGTGCCAGCAGTCTACCCGGACTAGCGGGATACCAAGAGACCCAGTACTTC. The full variable domain, in which reference TRBV28 and TRBJ2-5 provide the parts outside the CDR3, is DVKVTQSSRYLVKRTGEKVFLECVQDMDHENMFWYRQDPGLGLRLIYFSYDVKMKEKGDIPEGYSVSREKKERFSLILESASTNQTSMYLCASSLPGLAGYQETQYFGPGTRLLVL.

This clone was seen ten or more times. V and J are TRBV29-1 and TRBJ1-1; no firm D call. Germline V gene data show CDR1 as SQVTM and CDR2 as ANQGSEA. The germline V and J ends were trimmed by 7 bases and 1 base, with 13 bases remaining between them. The CDR3 contains 13 residues. The CDR3, as DNA: TGCAGCGAACAGTTGACGTGGAACACTGAAGCTTTCTTT. Its translation is CSEQLTWNTEAFF.

This clone has a single count. The chain uses TRBV5-6 and TRBJ1-4; possible D gene TRBD1, 6 bases. Per germline, CDR1 SGHDT and CDR2 YYEEEE. CDR3 size: 15 residues. Trimming left V 2 bases short and J 5 bases short, with 13 bases between. CDR3 nucleotides: TGTGCCAGCAGCTTCAGGGGATGGAGAAATGAAAAACTGTTTTTT. This encodes CASSFRGWRNEKLFF.